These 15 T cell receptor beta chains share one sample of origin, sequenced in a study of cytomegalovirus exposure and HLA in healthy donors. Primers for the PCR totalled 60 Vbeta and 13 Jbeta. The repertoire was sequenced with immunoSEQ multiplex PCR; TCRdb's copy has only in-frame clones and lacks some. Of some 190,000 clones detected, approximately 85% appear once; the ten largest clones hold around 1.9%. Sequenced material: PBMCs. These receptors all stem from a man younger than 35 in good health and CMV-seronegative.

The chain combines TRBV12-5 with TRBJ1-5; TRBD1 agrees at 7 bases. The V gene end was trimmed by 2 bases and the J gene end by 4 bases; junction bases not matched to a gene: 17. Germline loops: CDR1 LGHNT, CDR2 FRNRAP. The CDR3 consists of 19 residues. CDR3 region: CASGLPGRNNRGGNQPQHF. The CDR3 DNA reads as TGTGCTAGTGGTTTGCCGGGCCGAAATAACAGGGGTGGGAATCAGCCCCAGCATTTT.

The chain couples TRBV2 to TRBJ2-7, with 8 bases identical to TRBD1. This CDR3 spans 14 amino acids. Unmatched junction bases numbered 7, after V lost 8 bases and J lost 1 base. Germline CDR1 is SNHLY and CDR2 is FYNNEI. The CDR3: CASDPGQESYEQYF. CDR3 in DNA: TGTGCCAGCGACCCGGGACAGGAGTCCTACGAGCAGTACTTC. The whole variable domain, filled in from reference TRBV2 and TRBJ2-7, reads EPEVTQTPSHQVTQMGQEVILRCVPISNHLYFYWYRQILGQKVEFLVSFYNNEISEKSEIFDDQFSVERPDGSNFTLKIRSTKLEDSAMYFCASDPGQESYEQYFGPGTRLTVT.

The CDR3 sequence: CASSQGQGAGNTIYF. CDR3 bases: TGCGCCAGCAGCCAAGGACAGGGGGCTGGAAACACCATATATTTT. The rearrangement joins TRBV4-3 to TRBJ1-3; 9 bases agree with TRBD1. The CDR3 is made up of 15 amino acids. V lost 1 base, J lost 2 bases, and 0 bases stayed unmatched. Germline CDR1 and CDR2: LGHNA and YSLEER.

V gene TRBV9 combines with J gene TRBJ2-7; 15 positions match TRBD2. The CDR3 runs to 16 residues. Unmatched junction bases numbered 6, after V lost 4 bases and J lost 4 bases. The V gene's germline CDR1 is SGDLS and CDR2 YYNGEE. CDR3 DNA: TGTGCCAGCAGCCAGGGACTAGCGGGAGGACGATACGAGCAGTACTTC. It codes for CASSQGLAGGRYEQYF.

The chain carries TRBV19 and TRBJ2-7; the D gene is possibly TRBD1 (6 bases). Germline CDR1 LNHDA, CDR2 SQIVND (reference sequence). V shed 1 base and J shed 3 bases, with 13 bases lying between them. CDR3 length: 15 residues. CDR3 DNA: TGTGCCAGTAGTATAGGAGGGGACAAGAGCTACGAGCAGTACTTC. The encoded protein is CASSIGGDKSYEQYF. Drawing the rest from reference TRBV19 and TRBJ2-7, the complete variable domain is DGGITQSPKYLFRKEGQNVTLSCEQNLNHDAMYWYRQDPGQGLRLIYYSQIVNDFQKGDIAEGYSVSREKKESFPLTVTSAQKNPTAFYLCASSIGGDKSYEQYFGPGTRLTVT.

The CDR3 nucleotides are TGTGCCAGCAGTGAAGTTGGCGGGGGTAACACCGGGGAGCTGTTTTTT. It is translated as CASSEVGGGNTGELFF. The chain combines TRBV2 with TRBJ2-2; 7 positions match TRBD2. Germline V gene data show CDR1 as SNHLY and CDR2 as FYNNEI. The V gene end was trimmed by 1 base and the J gene end by 2 bases; junction bases not matched to a gene: 4. This CDR3 contains 16 residues. Full variable domain (missing parts from reference TRBV2 and TRBJ2-2): EPEVTQTPSHQVTQMGQEVILRCVPISNHLYFYWYRQILGQKVEFLVSFYNNEISEKSEIFDDQFSVERPDGSNFTLKIRSTKLEDSAMYFCASSEVGGGNTGELFFGEGSRLTVL.

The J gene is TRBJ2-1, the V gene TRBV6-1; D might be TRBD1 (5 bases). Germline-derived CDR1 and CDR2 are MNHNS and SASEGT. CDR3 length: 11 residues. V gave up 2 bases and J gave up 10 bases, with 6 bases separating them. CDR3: CASSEKGEQFF. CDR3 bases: TGTGCCAGCAGTGAAAAGGGGGAGCAGTTCTTC.

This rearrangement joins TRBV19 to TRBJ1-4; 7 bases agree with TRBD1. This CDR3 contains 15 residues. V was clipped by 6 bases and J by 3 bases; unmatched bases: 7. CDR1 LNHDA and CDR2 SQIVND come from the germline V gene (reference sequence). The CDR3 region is CASRYTGDANEKLFF. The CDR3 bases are TGTGCCAGTAGATATACAGGGGATGCTAATGAAAAACTGTTTTTT. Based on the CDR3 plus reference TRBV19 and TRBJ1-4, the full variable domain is DGGITQSPKYLFRKEGQNVTLSCEQNLNHDAMYWYRQDPGQGLRLIYYSQIVNDFQKGDIAEGYSVSREKKESFPLTVTSAQKNPTAFYLCASRYTGDANEKLFFGSGTQLSVL.

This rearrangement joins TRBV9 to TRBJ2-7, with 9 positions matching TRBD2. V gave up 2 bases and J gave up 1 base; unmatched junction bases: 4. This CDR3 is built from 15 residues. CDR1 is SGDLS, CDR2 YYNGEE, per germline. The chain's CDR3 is CASSVGTSSSYEQYF. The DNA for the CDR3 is TGTGCCAGCAGCGTTGGGACTAGCTCTTCCTACGAGCAGTACTTC.

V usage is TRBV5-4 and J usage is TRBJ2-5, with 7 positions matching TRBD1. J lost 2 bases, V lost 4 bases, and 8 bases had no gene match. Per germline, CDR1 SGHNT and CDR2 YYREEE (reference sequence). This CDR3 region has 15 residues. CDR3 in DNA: TGTGCCAGCAGCAACAGGGGATTGGGGCAAGAGACCCAGTACTTC. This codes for CASSNRGLGQETQYF.

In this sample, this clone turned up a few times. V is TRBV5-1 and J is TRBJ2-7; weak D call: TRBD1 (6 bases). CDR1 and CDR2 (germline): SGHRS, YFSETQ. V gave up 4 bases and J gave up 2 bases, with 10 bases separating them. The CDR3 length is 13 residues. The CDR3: CASSPGQTYEQYF. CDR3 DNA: TGCGCCAGCAGCCCCGGACAGACCTACGAGCAGTACTTC.

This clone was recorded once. The CDR3 here is CASSPLGSENTGELFF. CDR3 DNA sequence: TGTGCCAGCAGTCCCCTAGGTAGCGAGAACACCGGGGAGCTGTTTTTT. V is TRBV27 and J is TRBJ2-2; D is possibly TRBD2 (5 bases). The germline CDR1 and CDR2 sequences are MNHEY and SMNVEV (reference sequence). Trimming left V 5 bases short and J 1 base short, with 14 bases between. This CDR3 is built from 16 residues.

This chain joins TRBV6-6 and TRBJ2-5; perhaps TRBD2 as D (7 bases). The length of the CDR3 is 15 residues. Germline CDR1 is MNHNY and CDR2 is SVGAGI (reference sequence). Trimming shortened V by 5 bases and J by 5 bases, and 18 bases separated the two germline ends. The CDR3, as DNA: TGTGCCAGCAGTGGGGGGGCGGGGGTGAGGGAGACCCAGTACTTC. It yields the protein CASSGGAGVRETQYF.

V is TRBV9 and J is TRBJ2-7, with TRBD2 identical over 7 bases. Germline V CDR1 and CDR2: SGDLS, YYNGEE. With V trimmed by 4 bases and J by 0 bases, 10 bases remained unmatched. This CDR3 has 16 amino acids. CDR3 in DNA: TGTGCCAGCAGCCCGTCCGGGACTACGAGCTCCTACGAGCAGTACTTC. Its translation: CASSPSGTTSSYEQYF.

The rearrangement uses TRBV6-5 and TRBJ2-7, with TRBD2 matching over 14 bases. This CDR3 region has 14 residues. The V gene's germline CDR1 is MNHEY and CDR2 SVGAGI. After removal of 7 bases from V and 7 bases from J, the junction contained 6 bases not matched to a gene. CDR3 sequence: CASTRTSGRSEQYF. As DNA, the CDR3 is TGTGCCAGCACCCGGACTAGCGGGAGGTCTGAGCAGTACTTC.